This T cell receptor beta chain emerged from a study of blood T cell repertoires in COVID-19. The germline CDR1 and CDR2 sequences are MNHEY and SVGAGI. The CDR3 runs to 11 residues. Trimming took off 5 bases at V and 7 bases at J, with 8 bases between the two ends. TCRdb's copy holds only in-frame clones and misses some; the assay was immunoSEQ multiplex PCR. The profile covers about 170,000 clones, with roughly 84% appearing a single time and roughly 14% taken by the ten largest. The receptor's source is a man in his late teens or twenties with active or convalescent COVID-19. Sequenced input: peripheral blood. The chain joins TRBV6-5 to TRBJ1-2; D is unresolved. This CDR3 is CASSIKSGYTF. The CDR3 DNA is TGTGCCAGCAGTATCAAATCTGGCTACACCTTC.